The entry that follows covers one TCR beta chain sequence. This specimen comes from a study of blood T cell repertoires in COVID-19. For the study at large: COVID-19 samples collected from the United States, Italy and Spain covered acute and convalescent phases. In each case, the material was cDNA or gDNA derived from T cells, B-cell-depleted T cells, or PBMCs.

Measured with immunoSEQ multiplex PCR; TCRdb has only the in-frame clones, and not every one. Among about 400,000 clones listed, around nine tenths were seen once. Germline lookup yields CDR1 DFQATT and CDR2 SNEGSKA (reference sequence). This CDR3 is 16 amino acids long. The V end was cut by 3 bases, the J end by 7 bases, with 19 bases between. Input material: peripheral blood. The chain combines TRBV20-1 with TRBJ2-6, with D perhaps matching TRBD2 (6 bases). The TCR originated in a human donor in a cohort sampled during active COVID-19. The CDR3 DNA reads as TGCAGTGCTAGTGGGACTTCCTCCTTGTCCGCCAACGTCCTGACTTTC. Its translation is CSASGTSSLSANVLTF.